This T cell receptor (beta chain) was documented in a study of blood T cell repertoires in COVID-19. For the study at large: Acute and convalescent COVID-19 samples came from the United States, Italy and Spain. Sample material is recorded as cDNA or gDNA derived from T cells, B-cell-depleted T cells, or PBMCs.

As processed by the authors: Amplification from reference gene primers served as the basis for estimated nucleated cell counts. Sequencing used immunoSEQ multiplex PCR; TCRdb keeps in-frame clones, though not all of them. V and J calls and clone size follow that table, whereas D and trimming were derived from the DNA. The sample lists approximately 290,000 clones, around nine tenths occurring once. The CDR3 is 14 residues long. The V end was cut by 7 bases, the J end by 5 bases, with 17 bases between. The germline V gene encodes CDR1 GTSNPN and CDR2 SVGIG (reference sequence). The chain has TRBV30 and TRBJ2-2; D might be TRBD2 (6 bases). Sequencing was carried out using peripheral blood. The clonotype originates from a man aged 30 to 39 with acute or convalescent COVID-19. CDR3 bases: TGTGCCTCCCACCCCCCGACTAGTACCGGGGAGCTGTTTTTT. The encoded protein is CASHPPTSTGELFF. The variable domain in full, completed from reference TRBV30 and TRBJ2-2, reads SQTIHQWPATLVQPVGSPLSLECTVEGTSNPNLYWYRQAAGRGLQLLFYSVGIGQISSEVPQNLSASRPQDRQFILSSKKLLLSDSGFYLCASHPPTSTGELFFGEGSRLTVL.